This T cell receptor beta chain emerged from a study of blood T cell repertoires in COVID-19. Trimming took off 5 bases at V and 5 bases at J, with 14 bases between the two ends. The V gene's germline CDR1 is MDHEN and CDR2 SYDVKM. The CDR3 spans 14 residues. Libraries were prepared by immunoSEQ multiplex PCR; TCRdb keeps only in-frame clonotypes and omits some of them. In the table there are over 300,000 clones, about nine tenths of which are singletons. The sequencing sample was made of PBMCs or T cells enriched from blood (not recorded which). This clonotype was obtained from a woman younger than 30 who had recovered from COVID-19. This chain joins TRBV28 and TRBJ2-3, with D possibly TRBD2 on 5 matching bases. The CDR3 region is CASSTLGGRDTQYF. DNA of the CDR3: TGTGCCAGCAGTACCCTCGGTGGGAGAGATACGCAGTATTTT.